This T cell receptor (beta chain) was identified in a study of cytomegalovirus exposure and HLA in healthy donors. General study results and limits: Exclusion applied to some V segments, including TRBV6-2 and TRBV6-3, as they were indistinguishable. Analysis performed later found more than 15,000 TCR beta sequences associated with HLA alleles at 0.05 false discovery rate. Most CMV-associated TCR beta chains were later found to appear HLA-restricted.

Use of 60 Vbeta and 13 Jbeta primers characterized the PCR. Original data processing: It was a later analysis that counted 83 million or so unique TCR beta chains, of which 9.5 million to 14 million were shared. The table came from immunoSEQ multiplex PCR; TCRdb's copy has only in-frame clones and leaves some out. The V and J calls and clone size come from that table; D and trimming were worked out from the DNA. The sample yields 100,000 to 150,000 clones, of which the top ten take up about 0.93%. On this clone: What it recognizes is unknown.

Germline V lookup: CDR1 SGHRS, CDR2 YFSETQ. The CDR3 sequence is 16 residues long. V lost 0 bases, J lost 1 base, and 6 bases stayed unmatched. This chain uses TRBV5-1 with TRBJ1-1; 7 nucleotides align to TRBD1. This receptor was taken from a man between 18 and 35 years old in good health and CMV-seronegative. The sequencing sample was made of PBMCs. CDR3 nucleotides: TGCGCCAGCAGCTTGGCTTATAGGGGGCGGAACACTGAAGCTTTCTTT. As protein: CASSLAYRGRNTEAFF.